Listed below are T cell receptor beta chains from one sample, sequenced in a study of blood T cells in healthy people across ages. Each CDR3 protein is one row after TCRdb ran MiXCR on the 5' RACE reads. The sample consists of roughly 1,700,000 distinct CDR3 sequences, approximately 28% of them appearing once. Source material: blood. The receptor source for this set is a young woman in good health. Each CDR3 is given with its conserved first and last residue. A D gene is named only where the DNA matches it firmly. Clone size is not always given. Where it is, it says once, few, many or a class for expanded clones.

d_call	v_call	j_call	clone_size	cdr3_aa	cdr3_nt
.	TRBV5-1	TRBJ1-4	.	CASSLGADPFREKLFF	TGCGCCAGCAGCTTGGGGGCAGACCCTTTTCGGGAAAAACTGTTTTTT
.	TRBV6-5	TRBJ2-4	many	CASHTLAGNIQYF	TGTGCCAGCCATACCCTCGCCGGAAACATTCAGTACTTC
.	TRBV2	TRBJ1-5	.	CASSGARVEQPQHF	TGTGCCAGCAGTGGGGCCAGGGTGGAACAGCCCCAGCATTTT
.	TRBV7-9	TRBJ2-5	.	CASSRQDPETQYF	TGTGCCAGCAGCCGACAGGACCCGGAGACCCAGTACTTC
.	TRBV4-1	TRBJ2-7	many	CASSQITGGQSSYEQYF	TGCGCCAGCAGCCAGATAACAGGAGGCCAAAGCTCCTACGAGCAGTACTTC
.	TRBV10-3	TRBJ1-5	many	CAISGGDSNQPQHF	TGTGCCATCAGTGGCGGGGACAGCAATCAGCCCCAGCATTTT
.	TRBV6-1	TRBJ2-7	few	CARSDGYEQYF	TGTGCCAGAAGTGATGGATACGAGCAGTACTTC
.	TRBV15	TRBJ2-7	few	CATSREGSIGEQYF	TGTGCCACCAGCAGAGAAGGCAGTATCGGCGAGCAGTACTTC
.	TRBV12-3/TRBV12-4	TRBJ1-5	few	CASSLRTGPNQPQHF	TGTGCCAGCAGTTTAAGAACAGGCCCGAATCAGCCCCAGCATTTT
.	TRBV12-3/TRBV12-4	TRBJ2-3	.	CASKRDSKDAQYF	TGTGCCAGCAAGCGGGACAGTAAAGATGCGCAGTATTTT
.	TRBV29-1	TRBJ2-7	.	CSVSPGVLYEQYF	TGCAGCGTAAGCCCAGGGGTTCTCTACGAGCAGTACTTC
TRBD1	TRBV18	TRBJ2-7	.	CASSPTYQGASEQYF	TGTGCCAGCTCCCCCACCTACCAGGGGGCGTCAGAGCAGTACTTC
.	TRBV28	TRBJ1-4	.	CASGSGNNEKLFF	TGTGCCAGCGGGTCAGGGAATAATGAAAAACTGTTTTTT
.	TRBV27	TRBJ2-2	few	CASSFQPTGELFF	TGTGCCAGCAGTTTCCAGCCCACCGGGGAGCTGTTTTTT
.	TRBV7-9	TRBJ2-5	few	CASRSTQLAGETQYF	TGTGCCAGCAGGTCCACTCAACTAGCAGGCGAGACCCAGTACTTC
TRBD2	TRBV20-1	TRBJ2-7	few	CSARDGTSMAYEQYF	TGCAGTGCTAGAGATGGGACTAGTATGGCTTACGAGCAGTACTTC
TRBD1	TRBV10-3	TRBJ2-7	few	CAISSGQGGYEQYF	TGTGCCATCAGCTCGGGACAGGGTGGCTACGAGCAGTACTTC
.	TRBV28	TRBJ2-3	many	CASSLTRDSLSSTDTQYF	TGTGCCAGCAGTTTAACACGGGACTCCCTGTCTAGCACAGATACGCAGTATTTT
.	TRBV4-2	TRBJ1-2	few	CASSQESAAANYGYTF	TGTGCCAGCAGCCAAGAATCGGCCGCGGCTAACTATGGCTACACCTTC
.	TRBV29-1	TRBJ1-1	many	CSVDFKGAGTEAFF	TGCAGCGTTGATTTTAAGGGCGCGGGCACTGAAGCTTTCTTT
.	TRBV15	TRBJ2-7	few	CATSRTTYEQYF	TGTGCCACCAGCAGGACAACCTACGAGCAGTACTTC
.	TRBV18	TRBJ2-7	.	CASSPRVVEFSSSYERYF	TGTGCCAGCTCACCAAGGGTTGTGGAGTTTTCGTCCTCCTACGAGCGGTACTTC
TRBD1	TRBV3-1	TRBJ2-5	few	CASSQSGGTQYF	TGTGCCAGCAGCCAATCAGGGGGGACCCAGTACTTC
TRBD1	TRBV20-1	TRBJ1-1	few	CSAQTGVGTEAFF	TGCAGTGCTCAAACAGGGGTTGGCACTGAAGCTTTCTTT
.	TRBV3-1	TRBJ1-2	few	CASSQSNVRRVSGYTF	TGTGCCAGCAGCCAGAGTAATGTCAGGAGGGTGTCTGGCTACACCTTC
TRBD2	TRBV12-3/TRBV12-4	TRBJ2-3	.	CANSRTSGGVSDTQYF	TGTGCCAACAGCCGGACTAGCGGGGGGGTCTCAGATACGCAGTATTTT
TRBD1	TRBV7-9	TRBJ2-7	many	CASSSPGTGTYEQYF	TGTGCCAGCAGCTCACCCGGGACAGGAACCTACGAGCAGTACTTC
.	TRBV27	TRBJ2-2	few	CAGSLGTRLGEEELFF	TGTGCCGGCAGTTTAGGAACGCGGTTGGGAGAGGAGGAGCTGTTTTTT
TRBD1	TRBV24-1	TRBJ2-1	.	CATSDNGQGLSYNEQFF	TGTGCCACCAGTGATAATGGACAGGGCCTCTCCTACAATGAGCAGTTCTTC
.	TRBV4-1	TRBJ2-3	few	CASSPVGGMYTQYF	TGCGCCAGCAGCCCAGTCGGGGGAATGTATACGCAGTATTTT
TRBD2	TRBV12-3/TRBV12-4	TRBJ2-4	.	CASSSRLARAKNIQYF	TGTGCCAGCAGTTCCCGACTAGCCCGGGCCAAAAACATTCAGTACTTC
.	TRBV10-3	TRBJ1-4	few	CAISEGWNEKLFF	TGTGCCATCAGTGAGGGGTGGAATGAAAAACTGTTTTTT
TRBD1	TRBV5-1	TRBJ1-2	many	CASSSGTDNYGYTF	TGTGCCAGCAGTTCCGGGACAGATAACTATGGCTACACCTTC
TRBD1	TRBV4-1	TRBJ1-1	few	CASSHDRGGDTEAFF	TGCGCCAGCAGCCATGACAGGGGTGGGGACACTGAAGCTTTCTTT
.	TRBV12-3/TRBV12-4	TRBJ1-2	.	CASSTASGTDTNYGYTF	TGTGCCAGCAGTACCGCTTCTGGGACGGATACTAACTATGGCTACACCTTC
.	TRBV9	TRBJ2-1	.	CASSPRDFHYNEQFF	TGTGCCAGCAGCCCTCGGGACTTTCACTACAATGAGCAGTTCTTC
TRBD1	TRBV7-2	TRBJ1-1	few	CASSLDWATGGTEAFF	TGTGCCAGCAGCTTAGACTGGGCGACAGGGGGGACTGAAGCTTTCTTT
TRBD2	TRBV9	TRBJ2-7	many	CASSPLAGGDGEQYF	TGTGCCAGCAGCCCGCTAGCGGGGGGAGATGGCGAGCAGTACTTC
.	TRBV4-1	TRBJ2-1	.	CASSQPDKQDEQFF	TGCGCCAGCAGCCAACCCGACAAGCAGGATGAGCAGTTCTTC
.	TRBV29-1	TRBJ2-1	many	CSAGTQYNEQFF	TGCAGCGCCGGGACTCAATACAATGAGCAGTTCTTC
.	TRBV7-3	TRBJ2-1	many	CASSPPRGGEQFF	TGTGCCAGCAGCCCCCCTCGGGGAGGTGAGCAGTTCTTC
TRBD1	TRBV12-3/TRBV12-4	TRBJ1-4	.	CASRRDRGVEKLFF	TGTGCCAGCCGACGGGACAGGGGTGTTGAAAAACTGTTTTTT
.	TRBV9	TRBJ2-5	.	CASSAPRGPDQETQYF	TGTGCCAGCAGCGCGCCCCGCGGGCCAGACCAAGAGACCCAGTACTTC
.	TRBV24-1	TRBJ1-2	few	CATSDSTGRLGYTF	TGTGCCACCAGTGATTCGACAGGTCGGCTGGGCTACACCTTC
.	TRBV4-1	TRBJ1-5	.	CASSHTRANQPQHF	TGCGCCAGCAGCCATACGAGGGCTAATCAGCCCCAGCATTTT
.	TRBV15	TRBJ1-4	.	CATSGKTENEKLFF	TGTGCCACCAGCGGAAAGACAGAAAATGAAAAACTGTTTTTT
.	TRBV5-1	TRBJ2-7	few	CASSAAGTGSYEQYF	TGCGCCAGCAGCGCGGCCGGCACAGGGAGCTACGAGCAGTACTTC
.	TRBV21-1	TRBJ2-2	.	CASSKEGRPAGELFF	TGTGCCAGCAGCAAAGAGGGAAGACCTGCCGGGGAGCTGTTTTTT